The 15 T cell receptor beta chains listed next were all sequenced from one sample in a study of monozygotic twins with inflammatory bowel disease. TCRdb re-called the 5' RACE reads and shows each CDR3 protein once, DNA omitted. The sample totals 150,000 to 200,000 distinct CDR3 sequences. The sequencing input was blood. The receptors shown here come from a human donor with ulcerative colitis or Crohn's disease, or a healthy co-twin of an affected twin (not recorded which).

The chain joins TRBV30 to TRBJ2-1; with no DNA, the TCRdb D assignment of TRBD2 cannot be verified. The V gene's germline CDR1 is GTSNPN and CDR2 SVGIG (reference sequence). The CDR3 consists of 15 residues. The CDR3 loop reads CAWRASGGSVNEQFF.

The chain links TRBV10-3 to TRBJ1-5; TCRdb lists TRBD1, though no DNA is available to test this call. The CDR3 runs to 14 residues. Per the germline V gene, CDR1 is ENHRY and CDR2 is SYGVKD. The CDR3 loop is CAISRDRDNQPQHF.

This chain uses TRBV3-1 with TRBJ1-2; TCRdb lists TRBD1, though no DNA is available to test this call. CDR3 length: 15 residues. The germline CDR1 and CDR2 sequences are LGHDT and YNNKEL (reference sequence). CDR3 amino acids: CASSPYSDLGAGYTF.

The gene calls are TRBV10-1 and TRBJ1-2; with no DNA, the TCRdb D assignment of TRBD1 cannot be verified. Germline-derived CDR1 and CDR2 are WNHNN and SYGVQD (reference sequence). The CDR3 extends over 15 amino acids. Here the CDR3 reads CASLSDRFYKRGYTF.

The J gene is TRBJ2-3, the V gene TRBV7-9; TCRdb calls TRBD2, which cannot be checked without DNA. Looked up from germline, CDR1 is SEHNR and CDR2 is FQNEAQ (reference sequence). The CDR3 runs 14 residues. The CDR3 protein is CASSLPELVDTQYF.

The chain employs TRBV12-3 or TRBV12-4 and TRBJ2-1; TCRdb selects TRBD1, and the lack of DNA leaves this call unchecked. The CDR3 length is 12 residues. The CDR3 region is CASSFGTDEQFF.

The rearrangement joins TRBV5-1 to TRBJ2-5; TCRdb's D call of TRBD1 is untestable without DNA. Germline CDR1 SGHRS, CDR2 YFSETQ. The CDR3 sequence is 14 residues long. CDR3 region: CASSFRGAQETQYF. Looking up the rest from reference TRBV5-1 and TRBJ2-5 gives the full variable domain: KAGVTQTPRYLIKTRGQQVTLSCSPISGHRSVSWYQQTPGQGLQFLFEYFSETQRNKGNFPGRFSGRQFSNSRSEMNVSTLELGDSALYLCASSFRGAQETQYFGPGTRLLVL.

The chain recombines TRBV14 with TRBJ1-3; the D call of TRBD1 rests on TCRdb alone, since no DNA is present to check it. Looked up from germline, CDR1 is SGHDN and CDR2 is FVKESK. The CDR3 length is 15 residues. CDR3 amino acids: CASSHLEGVGNTIYF. Using reference TRBV14 and TRBJ1-3 for the parts outside the CDR3, the full variable domain is EAGVTQFPSHSVIEKGQTVTLRCDPISGHDNLYWYRRVMGKEIKFLLHFVKESKQDESGMPNNRFLAERTGGTYSTLKVQPAELEDSGVYFCASSHLEGVGNTIYFGEGSWLTVV.

The rearrangement uses TRBV11-2 and TRBJ2-3; TCRdb's assignment of TRBD1 cannot be checked, as there is no DNA. Germline V gene lookup returns CDR1 SGHAT and CDR2 FQNNGV. CDR3 length: 15 residues. The CDR3 spells CASRLLSGSTDTQYF.

The chain joins TRBV7-2 to TRBJ2-2; TCRdb names TRBD1, which stays unverified in the absence of DNA. This CDR3 has 15 residues. CDR1 is SGHTA and CDR2 is FQGNSA in the germline V gene. CDR3 in amino acids: CASRPQGAQTGELFF. Combining the CDR3 with reference TRBV7-2 and TRBJ2-2 gives the whole variable domain GAGVSQSPSNKVTEKGKDVELRCDPISGHTALYWYRQSLGQGLEFLIYFQGNSAPDKSGLPSDRFSAERTGGSVSTLTIQRTQQEDSAVYLCASRPQGAQTGELFFGEGSRLTVL.

V usage is TRBV4-2 and J usage is TRBJ2-5. The CDR3 has 12 residues. Per germline, CDR1 LGHNA and CDR2 YNFKEQ. The CDR3 reads CASSQDYETQYF.

The chain joins TRBV11-2 to TRBJ1-3. CDR1 and CDR2 from the germline V gene are SGHAT and FQNNGV. This CDR3 is built from 16 residues. The CDR3 reads CASSLGRKSAGNTIYF. Complete variable domain (other parts from reference TRBV11-2 and TRBJ1-3): EAGVAQSPRYKIIEKRQSVAFWCNPISGHATLYWYQQILGQGPKLLIQFQNNGVVDDSQLPKDRFSAERLKGVDSTLKIQPAKLEDSAVYLCASSLGRKSAGNTIYFGEGSWLTVV.

The rearrangement links TRBV28 to TRBJ2-3; TCRdb selects TRBD2, and the lack of DNA leaves this call unchecked. Germline lookup yields CDR1 MDHEN and CDR2 SYDVKM. This CDR3 comprises 15 residues. Here the CDR3 reads CASSQAGGQGDTQYF. The complete variable domain, with remaining parts taken from reference TRBV28 and TRBJ2-3, reads DVKVTQSSRYLVKRTGEKVFLECVQDMDHENMFWYRQDPGLGLRLIYFSYDVKMKEKGDIPEGYSVSREKKERFSLILESASTNQTSMYLCASSQAGGQGDTQYFGPGTRLTVL.

This chain links TRBV15 with TRBJ1-5. The CDR3 consists of 15 residues. Germline CDR1 reads LNHNV; CDR2 reads YYDKDF (reference sequence). CDR3 residues: CATSRDKGSNQPQHF.

CDR3 amino acids: CASSKNRGKAFGAGELFF. The chain joins TRBV11-2 to TRBJ2-2; no DNA is available, so the TRBD1 call from TCRdb remains unchecked. The CDR3 sequence is 18 residues long. Germline CDR1 reads SGHAT; CDR2 reads FQNNGV.